The 2 T cell receptor beta chains below all came from one sample that was sequenced in a study of T cell responses to AZD1222 COVID-19 vaccine. The data were produced by immunoSEQ multiplex PCR, yet TCRdb's version contains in-frame clones alone and is incomplete. The sample consists of approximately 70,000 clones, more than 75% of them appearing once. Material: peripheral blood, obtained 28 days after the second dose of the MenACWY control vaccine. The receptor set was obtained from an adult who received the MenACWY meningococcal vaccine as a control.

V and J are TRBV15 and TRBJ2-3; maybe TRBD2 (5 bases). V was trimmed by 3 bases and J by 5 bases, leaving 6 bases between them. Per the germline V gene, CDR1 is LNHNV and CDR2 is YYDKDF (reference sequence). The CDR3 spans 12 residues. CDR3 protein: CATSRAGDTQYF. CDR3 bases: TGTGCCACCAGCAGGGCGGGAGATACGCAGTATTTT.

This clone was seen only a few times. At the DNA level, this CDR3 is encoded by other sequences in the same sample as well. This chain links TRBV6-6 with TRBJ1-1; TRBD1 is a possible D gene (5 bases). There are 15 residues in the CDR3. The V gene lost 0 bases and the J gene lost 1 base, with 9 bases spanning the gap. CDR1 is MNHNY, CDR2 SVGAGI, per germline (reference sequence). As DNA, the CDR3 is TGTGCCAGCAGTTACTCTAAGGGACCGAACACTGAAGCTTTCTTT. As protein: CASSYSKGPNTEAFF.